This T cell receptor (beta chain) was sequenced for a study of blood T cells in healthy people across ages. The study, taken as a whole, reports: Across the age range, TCR beta diversity per million T cells fell in a roughly linear way. TCR beta diversity correlated strongly with naive T cell percentage. Leaving the PBMCs unsorted stopped any conclusive comparison of naive versus antigen-experienced cells.

The use of a sample-barcoded 5' primer and a J-beta primer mix characterized a second PCR of roughly 7 to 11 cycles. MiXCR was run by TCRdb on the 5' RACE reads, yielding one entry per CDR3 protein. The table has about 800,000 distinct CDR3 sequences, roughly 64% seen once. The sample holds a few counts of this clonotype. Its target is unknown. The germline CDR1 and CDR2 sequences are ENHRY and SYGVKD. Deletions cut 4 bases from V and 1 base from J, with 16 bases between. The CDR3 is 16 residues long. The V gene is TRBV10-3, the J gene TRBJ2-5; D possibly matches TRBD1 or TRBD2 (5 bases each). This TCR came from a man younger than 45 in good health. Sequences were obtained from blood. CDR3 residues: CAISGASRGVQETQYF. Written as DNA, the CDR3 is TGTGCCATCAGTGGCGCCTCCCGGGGCGTCCAAGAGACCCAGTACTTC.